The 31 T cell receptor beta chains reported below all come from one sample, sequenced in a study of tumour-infiltrating T cells in Burkitt lymphoma. Assay used: immunoSEQ multiplex PCR; TCRdb lists only in-frame clones, some missing. The profile shows 5,500 to 7,500 clones, 10% of them singletons. Sequencing was carried out using tumor tissue. The source of these receptors is a human donor with diffuse large B-cell lymphoma.

A few counts support this clone. J is TRBJ2-3 and V is TRBV7-8; D call uncertain. CDR1 and CDR2 (germline): SGHVS, FQNEAQ. Trimming pared 5 bases from V and 4 bases from J, leaving 13 bases between. This CDR3 is 14 amino acids long. As DNA, the CDR3 is TGTGCCAGCAGCCCGGAGTATACGGCAGATACGCAGTATTTT. Encoded protein: CASSPEYTADTQYF.

The rearrangement links TRBV9 to TRBJ2-7, with D perhaps TRBD2 (6 bases). CDR1 SGDLS and CDR2 YYNGEE come from the germline V gene. The CDR3 spans 15 residues. Trimming removed 2 bases at V and 3 bases at J, with 15 bases between. In DNA form, the CDR3 reads TGTGCCAGCAGCGTTGGTCCTTCGGAGGGCTACGAGCAGTACTTC. This translates into CASSVGPSEGYEQYF. The entire variable domain, with the rest obtained from reference TRBV9 and TRBJ2-7, is as follows: DSGVTQTPKHLITATGQRVTLRCSPRSGDLSVYWYQQSLDQGLQFLIQYYNGEERAKGNILERFSAQQFPDLHSELNLSSLELGDSALYFCASSVGPSEGYEQYFGPGTRLTVT.

This clone was seen more than once but under ten times. The chain has TRBV7-9 and TRBJ2-3; D is undetermined. CDR1 is SEHNR, CDR2 FQNEAQ, per germline (reference sequence). Trimming cost V 5 bases and J 2 bases, with 11 bases left between them. The CDR3 runs to 14 residues. The CDR3 protein is CASSENYFTDTQYF. In DNA, the CDR3 is TGTGCCAGCAGCGAGAACTACTTCACAGATACGCAGTATTTT.

This clone was observed a few times. This sequence joins TRBV13 and TRBJ2-7; D is ambiguous. V was trimmed by 0 bases and J by 3 bases, leaving 9 bases between them. The CDR3 has 14 amino acids. CDR1 PRHDT and CDR2 FYEKMQ come from the germline V gene (reference sequence). The CDR3 DNA is TGTGCCAGCAGCTTAGGGGCGAACCACTACGAGCAGTACTTC. Amino acids: CASSLGANHYEQYF. Complete variable domain (other parts from reference TRBV13 and TRBJ2-7): AAGVIQSPRHLIKEKRETATLKCYPIPRHDTVYWYQQGPGQDPQFLISFYEKMQSDKGSIPDRFSAQQFSDYHSELNMSSLELGDSALYFCASSLGANHYEQYFGPGTRLTVT.

This clone was observed a few times. J is TRBJ2-7 and V is TRBV4-3, with 12 positions matching TRBD1. With V trimmed by 3 bases and J by 3 bases, 6 bases remained unmatched. This CDR3 is 16 amino acids long. The V gene's germline CDR1 is LGHNA and CDR2 YSLEER. Here the CDR3 reads CASSHYRDRGLYEQYF. For the CDR3, the DNA is TGCGCCAGCAGCCATTACCGGGACAGGGGGCTCTACGAGCAGTACTTC.

The V gene is TRBV7-2, the J gene TRBJ2-3; D is uncertain. The CDR3 has 12 residues. The V end lost 5 bases, the J end lost 1 base, and 4 bases lay between the germline ends. In germline, CDR1 is SGHTA, CDR2 FQGNSA. The CDR3 coding sequence is TGTGCCAGCAGCACTCGCACAGATACGCAGTATTTT. Its protein product is CASSTRTDTQYF.

This clone was detected a few times. The rearrangement links TRBV27 to TRBJ2-7, with 10 bases matching TRBD1. The CDR3 covers 14 residues. Losses at the gene ends were 5 bases for V and 4 bases for J; bases not matched to a gene: 5. The germline V gene has CDR1 MNHEY and CDR2 SMNVEV (reference sequence). The CDR3: CASSRQGAAYEQYF. In DNA, the CDR3 is TGTGCCAGCAGTCGACAGGGGGCTGCGTACGAGCAGTACTTC.

In this sample, this clone turned up a few times. The CDR3 spells CASSSQYRVANTEAFF. The DNA for the CDR3 is TGTGCCAGCTCATCTCAATACAGGGTTGCGAACACTGAAGCTTTCTTT. The chain is built from TRBV18 and TRBJ1-1; TRBD1 might be the D (6 bases). The CDR3 length is 16 residues. Trimming took off 5 bases at V and 1 base at J, with 17 bases between the two ends. Germline lookup yields CDR1 KGHSH and CDR2 LQKENI.

The gene calls are TRBV5-5 and TRBJ2-7; no reliable D call. Trimming removed 7 bases at V and 2 bases at J, with 16 bases between. Germline V gene lookup returns CDR1 SGHKS and CDR2 YYEKEE (reference sequence). The CDR3 is 14 amino acids. Here the CDR3 reads CASGVAGPTYEQYF. CDR3 nucleotide sequence: TGTGCCAGCGGGGTGGCAGGACCTACCTACGAGCAGTACTTC. Full variable domain (missing parts from reference TRBV5-5 and TRBJ2-7): DAGVTQSPTHLIKTRGQQVTLRCSPISGHKSVSWYQQVLGQGPQFIFQYYEKEERGRGNFPDRFSARQFPNYSSELNVNALLLGDSALYLCASGVAGPTYEQYFGPGTRLTVT.

This rearrangement joins TRBV4-1 to TRBJ2-3; perhaps D is TRBD1 or TRBD2 (5 bases each). Germline V gene data show CDR1 as MGHRA and CDR2 as YSYEKL. The CDR3 sequence is 17 residues long. Trimming took off 0 bases at V and 5 bases at J, with 18 bases between the two ends. In DNA, the CDR3 is TGCGCCAGCAGCCAAGAAAGATCCGGGGCCCCGGGAGATACGCAGTATTTT. Its protein is CASSQERSGAPGDTQYF.

This clone was seen a handful of times. The chain uses TRBV14 and TRBJ1-3; D unresolved. The CDR3 consists of 16 residues. Germline-derived CDR1 and CDR2 are SGHDN and FVKESK. Trimming shortened V by 3 bases and J by 2 bases, and 14 bases separated the two germline ends. CDR3 protein: CASSHWRAPPGNTIYF. The CDR3 region has the DNA TGTGCCAGCAGCCATTGGAGGGCCCCTCCTGGAAACACCATATATTTT.

This sequence joins TRBV27 and TRBJ1-1; 8 positions match TRBD1. The J segment lost 6 bases and the V segment lost 6 bases, leaving 9 bases of the junction unmatched. Germline V gene sequence: CDR1 MNHEY, CDR2 SMNVEV (reference sequence). CDR3 length: 14 amino acids. CDR3 in DNA: TGTGCCAGCAGCCCGCAGGGGGCTTCCGCTGAAGCTTTCTTT. Protein product: CASSPQGASAEAFF.

V and J are TRBV7-2 and TRBJ1-1; D remains ambiguous. From germline, CDR1 is SGHTA and CDR2 FQGNSA. The CDR3 has 16 amino acids. V was shortened by 0 bases and J by 4 bases, with 15 bases between the two germline ends. DNA for the CDR3: TGTGCCAGCAGCTTAGCGCTCAAGATTTCGGGCACTGAAGCTTTCTTT. This gives the protein CASSLALKISGTEAFF.

This clone has only a few counts. This chain connects TRBV4-1 to TRBJ1-1; TRBD1 is a possible D gene (6 bases). Germline CDR1 reads MGHRA; CDR2 reads YSYEKL. This CDR3 is 15 amino acids long. The V and J ends lost 2 bases and 3 bases respectively, with 13 bases between them. CDR3 amino acids: CASSQLVGQYTEAFF. The CDR3, as DNA: TGCGCCAGCAGCCAACTCGTTGGACAGTACACTGAAGCTTTCTTT.

CDR3 loop: CASSSGLAGETQYF. Here the CDR3 DNA reads TGTGCCAGCAGCAGCGGACTAGCGGGGGAGACCCAGTACTTC. V usage is TRBV7-2 and J usage is TRBJ2-5; 12 bases line up with TRBD2. The trim removed 5 bases at V and 5 bases at J, leaving 3 bases unmatched. Germline V lookup: CDR1 SGHTA, CDR2 FQGNSA. The CDR3 loop spans 14 amino acids.

This clone is classed as medium-sized. This chain connects TRBV4-1 to TRBJ2-1, with 12 nucleotides matching TRBD2. The CDR3 is made up of 16 amino acids. Germline CDR1 is MGHRA and CDR2 is YSYEKL. The ends lost 5 bases at V and 2 bases at J; junction bases unmatched: 4. CDR3 sequence (DNA): TGCGCCAGCAGCTCGCTAGCGGGGGGGCCCTACAATGAGCAGTTCTTC. Protein: CASSSLAGGPYNEQFF.

This clone was counted between two and nine times. The chain combines TRBV7-8 with TRBJ1-1; 7 bases are a match to TRBD1. V was pared by 4 bases and J by 2 bases, with 7 bases of the junction left unmatched. The germline V gene has CDR1 SGHVS and CDR2 FQNEAQ. The CDR3 spans 15 residues. In DNA, the CDR3 is TGTGCCAGCAGCTATCGGACAGGAGAAAACACTGAAGCTTTCTTT. Its protein is CASSYRTGENTEAFF.

This chain links TRBV10-3 with TRBJ1-5, with TRBD1 matching over 7 bases. V lost 2 bases, J lost 2 bases, and 3 bases stayed unmatched. Looked up from germline, CDR1 is ENHRY and CDR2 is SYGVKD. The CDR3 extends over 15 amino acids. CDR3 DNA: TGTGCCATCAGTGAGACAGGGGTTGGCAATCAGCCCCAGCATTTT. Translating it yields CAISETGVGNQPQHF.

This clone has only a few counts. The CDR3: CASSLVAETQYF. The CDR3 region has the DNA TGTGCCAGCAGCTTGGTGGCAGAGACCCAGTACTTC. The J gene is TRBJ2-5, the V gene TRBV5-4; D ambiguous. This CDR3 contains 12 residues. Trimming removed 0 bases at V and 4 bases at J, with 4 bases between. The germline V gene encodes CDR1 SGHNT and CDR2 YYREEE (reference sequence).

Only a few counts were recorded for this clone. This sequence joins TRBV4-1 and TRBJ1-5, with D unresolved. Looked up from germline, CDR1 is MGHRA and CDR2 is YSYEKL. CDR3 size: 14 residues. Trimming left V 4 bases short and J 10 bases short, with 17 bases between. DNA of the CDR3: TGCGCCAGCAGCCTTGGAGGAGGCGTCAAACCCCAGCATTTT. Protein product: CASSLGGGVKPQHF.

V and J are TRBV16 and TRBJ1-3; D call uncertain. Germline loops: CDR1 KGHSY, CDR2 FQNENV. This CDR3 contains 16 residues. Trimming removed 1 base at V and 2 bases at J, with 12 bases between. The CDR3 DNA reads TGTGCCAGCAGCCAATTCAACTCAAGGGCTGGAAACACCATATATTTT. Its protein is CASSQFNSRAGNTIYF. Filled out from reference TRBV16 and TRBJ1-3, the complete variable domain reads GEEVAQTPKHLVRGEGQKAKLYCAPIKGHSYVFWYQQVLKNEFKFLISFQNENVFDETGMPKERFSAKCLPNSPCSLEIQATKLEDSAVYFCASSQFNSRAGNTIYFGEGSWLTVV.

This clone has a handful of counts. The chain joins TRBV28 to TRBJ1-5, with a tentative D call TRBD1 (5 bases). Trimming removed 8 bases at V and 6 bases at J, with 14 bases between. CDR1 is MDHEN and CDR2 is SYDVKM in the germline V gene. The CDR3 has 13 amino acids. The CDR3 region is CASGRDAAQPQHF. The CDR3 DNA is TGTGCCAGCGGCAGGGATGCTGCTCAGCCCCAGCATTTT.

V gene TRBV7-2 combines with J gene TRBJ1-5; D gene unclear. Germline CDR1 is SGHTA and CDR2 is FQGNSA. V was shortened by 3 bases and J by 3 bases, with 9 bases between the two germline ends. The CDR3 is made up of 14 amino acids. In DNA form, the CDR3 reads TGTGCCAGCAGCTTTGCCGTTAACAATCAGCCCCAGCATTTT. This codes for CASSFAVNNQPQHF.

J is TRBJ1-2 and V is TRBV5-5; 7 bases agree with TRBD1. CDR1 SGHKS and CDR2 YYEKEE come from the germline V gene (reference sequence). Germline trimming cut 3 bases from V and 3 bases from J; bases unmatched to any gene: 8. CDR3 length equals 15 residues. The CDR3 reads CASSWGTAGDYGYTF. CDR3 coding DNA: TGTGCCAGCAGCTGGGGGACAGCGGGGGACTATGGCTACACCTTC.

J is TRBJ2-2 and V is TRBV5-6; 7 bases line up with TRBD1. This CDR3 is built from 17 residues. Germline trimming cut 4 bases from V and 1 base from J; bases unmatched to any gene: 10. Germline V gene data show CDR1 as SGHDT and CDR2 as YYEEEE. CDR3 nucleotides: TGTGCCAGCAGCCTCTTGGGGACAGCAGTGAACACCGGGGAGCTGTTTTTT. Translating gives CASSLLGTAVNTGELFF.

The chain links TRBV11-2 to TRBJ2-2; a possible D gene is TRBD1 (5 bases). Germline loops: CDR1 SGHAT, CDR2 FQNNGV. V gave up 7 bases and J gave up 7 bases, with 10 bases separating them. The CDR3 sequence is 12 residues long. The CDR3 DNA is TGTGCCAGCAAGCAGGGCGGCGGGGAGCTGTTTTTT. It specifies CASKQGGGELFF.

This clone was found a few times. The chain recombines TRBV19 with TRBJ2-1; the match to TRBD1 covers 10 bases. CDR1 LNHDA and CDR2 SQIVND come from the germline V gene (reference sequence). Losses at the gene ends were 5 bases for V and 5 bases for J; bases not matched to a gene: 3. The CDR3 covers 14 residues. The CDR3 region is CASSDRGPNNEQFF. The CDR3 nucleotides read TGTGCCAGTAGTGACAGGGGGCCCAACAATGAGCAGTTCTTC.

V usage is TRBV5-1 and J usage is TRBJ2-1; D remains unclear. Germline V gene data show CDR1 as SGHRS and CDR2 as YFSETQ. CDR3 length equals 16 residues. The germline V and J ends were trimmed by 0 bases and 8 bases, with 18 bases remaining between them. This CDR3 reads CASSLVAGNLPHEQFF. The CDR3 DNA is TGCGCCAGCAGCTTGGTAGCAGGCAATTTACCTCATGAGCAGTTCTTC.

The chain recombines TRBV6-6 with TRBJ2-1, with D maybe TRBD1 (5 bases). Trimming cost V 2 bases and J 4 bases, with 9 bases left between them. The CDR3 consists of 14 residues. Germline CDR1 and CDR2: MNHNY and SVGAGI (reference sequence). The CDR3 loop is CASSYNRQYNEQFF. The DNA for the CDR3 is TGTGCCAGCAGTTACAACAGGCAGTACAATGAGCAGTTCTTC.

The chain combines TRBV10-2 with TRBJ1-1, with unresolved D. The germline gives CDR1 WSHSY, CDR2 SAAADI. This CDR3 is built from 13 residues. Trimming pared 5 bases from V and 2 bases from J, leaving 9 bases between. In nucleotides, the CDR3 is TGCGCCAGCAGTTTGGACCGAAACACTGAAGCTTTCTTT. It specifies CASSLDRNTEAFF.

This clone was counted a few times. V usage is TRBV27 and J usage is TRBJ1-3; tentative D call: TRBD1 (5 bases). The CDR3 contains 14 residues. Deletions cut 6 bases from V and 7 bases from J, with 16 bases between. The germline V gene has CDR1 MNHEY and CDR2 SMNVEV (reference sequence). CDR3 amino acids: CASRPGYLRNTIYF. CDR3 DNA sequence: TGTGCCAGCAGACCAGGGTATCTCCGGAACACCATATATTTT.